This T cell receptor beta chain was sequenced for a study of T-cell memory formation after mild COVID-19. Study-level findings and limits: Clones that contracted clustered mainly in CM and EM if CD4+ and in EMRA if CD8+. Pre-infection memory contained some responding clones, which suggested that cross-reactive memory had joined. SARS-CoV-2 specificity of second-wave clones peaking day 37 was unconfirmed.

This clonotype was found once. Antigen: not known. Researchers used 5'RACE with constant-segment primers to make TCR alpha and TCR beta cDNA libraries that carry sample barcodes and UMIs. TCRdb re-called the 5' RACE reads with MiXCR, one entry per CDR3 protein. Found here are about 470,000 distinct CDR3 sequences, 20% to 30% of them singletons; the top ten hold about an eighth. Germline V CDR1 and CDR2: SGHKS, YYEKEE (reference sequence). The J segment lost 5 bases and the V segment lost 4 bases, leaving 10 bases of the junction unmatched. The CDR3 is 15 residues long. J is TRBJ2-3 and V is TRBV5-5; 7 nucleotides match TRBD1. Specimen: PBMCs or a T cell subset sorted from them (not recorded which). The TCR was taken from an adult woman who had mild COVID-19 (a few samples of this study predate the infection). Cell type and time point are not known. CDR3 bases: TGTGCCAGCAGCCCGCTGGACAGGCGAGGAGATACGCAGTATTTT. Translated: CASSPLDRRGDTQYF.